The rows below give T cell receptor beta chains drawn from one sample of a study of cytomegalovirus exposure and HLA in healthy donors. Profiled with immunoSEQ multiplex PCR; TCRdb holds only in-frame clones, not every one. There are fewer than 85,000 clones in the sample; around 83% occur only once, and about 20% lies in the top ten. The sample consisted of PBMCs. The receptors originated from a man in his 70s in good health and CMV-seropositive. CDR3s include the opening cysteine and the closing phenylalanine or tryptophan. A D gene is named only where the DNA matches it firmly. Clone size is shown for a subset of rows, as once, few, many or a class of expanded clone.

size	J	D	V	CDR3	DNA
few	TRBJ1-4	NA	TRBV6-5	CASSKEGDSEKLFF	TGTGCCAGCAGTAAAGAAGGGGATTCGGAAAAACTGTTTTTT
NA	TRBJ1-3	NA	TRBV25-1	CASSDTTGNAIYF	TGTGCCAGCAGTGACACTACAGGGAACGCCATATATTTT
once	TRBJ2-3	NA	TRBV5-1	CASSSPGDTQYF	TGCGCCAGCAGCTCTCCGGGGGATACGCAGTATTTT
NA	TRBJ2-7	TRBD2	TRBV4-1	CASSQASLAGGLTYEQYF	TGCGCCAGCAGCCAAGCTAGTCTAGCGGGAGGGCTAACTTACGAGCAGTACTTC
NA	TRBJ1-2	NA	TRBV5-6	CASSFGRGYGYTF	TGTGCCAGCAGCTTCGGCAGGGGTTATGGCTACACCTTC
NA	TRBJ2-3	TRBD2	TRBV6-1	CASSAHGGASTDTQYF	TGTGCCAGCAGTGCCCACGGGGGGGCCTCGACAGATACGCAGTATTTT
NA	TRBJ2-6	NA	TRBV5-8	CASSLHGAAGGGANVLTF	TGTGCCAGCAGCCTACACGGTGCCGCCGGGGGTGGGGCCAACGTCCTGACTTTC
NA	TRBJ2-1	TRBD1	TRBV10-3	CAISEPSRGLVNEQFF	TGTGCCATCAGCGAACCCAGCAGGGGGCTTGTGAATGAGCAGTTCTTC
NA	TRBJ2-5	TRBD1	TRBV7-7	CASSPISDRGRETQYF	TGTGCCAGCAGCCCCATCTCGGACAGGGGCCGGGAGACCCAGTACTTC
NA	TRBJ2-5	NA	TRBV9	CASSSGGLKTQYF	TGTGCCAGCAGTTCAGGGGGACTGAAGACCCAGTACTTC
NA	TRBJ1-1	NA	TRBV28	CASTGSTEAFF	TGTGCCAGCACCGGGAGCACTGAAGCTTTCTTT
few	TRBJ2-2	TRBD2	TRBV7-9	CASSFSLAGATGELFF	TGTGCCAGCAGCTTTTCACTAGCGGGAGCCACCGGGGAGCTGTTTTTT
NA	TRBJ1-2	TRBD1	TRBV28	CASTVGQGGMGYTF	TGTGCCAGCACCGTCGGACAGGGGGGTATGGGCTACACCTTC
NA	TRBJ1-1	TRBD1	TRBV19	CASSIGQVLNTEAFF	TGTGCCAGTAGTATCGGACAGGTTCTGAACACTGAAGCTTTCTTT